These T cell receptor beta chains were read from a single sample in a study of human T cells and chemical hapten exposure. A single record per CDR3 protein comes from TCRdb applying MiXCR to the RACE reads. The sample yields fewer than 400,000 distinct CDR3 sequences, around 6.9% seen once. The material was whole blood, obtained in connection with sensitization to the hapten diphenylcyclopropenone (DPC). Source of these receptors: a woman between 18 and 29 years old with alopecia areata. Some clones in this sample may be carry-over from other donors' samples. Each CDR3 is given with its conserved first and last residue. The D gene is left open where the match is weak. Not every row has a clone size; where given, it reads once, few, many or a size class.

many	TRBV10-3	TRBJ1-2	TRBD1	TGTGCCATCAGCAGACAGGGCGACTATGGCTACACCTTC	CAISRQGDYGYTF
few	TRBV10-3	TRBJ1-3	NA	TGTGCCACCACCGTAAACTCTGGAAACACCATATATTTT	CATTVNSGNTIYF
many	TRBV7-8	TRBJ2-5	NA	TGTGCCAGCAGCTTAAATGCCCGAAGGGAGACCCAGTACTTC	CASSLNARRETQYF
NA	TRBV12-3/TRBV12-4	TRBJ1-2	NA	TGTGCCAGCAGTTTACAGGGAGGTTCCTATGGCTACACCTTC	CASSLQGGSYGYTF
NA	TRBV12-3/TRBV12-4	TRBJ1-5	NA	TGTGCCAGCAGTCCAAGGGTACAGGCCCAGCCCCAGCATTTT	CASSPRVQAQPQHF
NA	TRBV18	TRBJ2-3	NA	TGTGCCAGCTCACCACCGAATCTCCACGCGAGCGATACGCAGTATTTT	CASSPPNLHASDTQYF
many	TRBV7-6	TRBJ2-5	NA	TGTGCCAGCAGCTTAGCGTCGGGGGTGAATCAAGAGACCCAGTACTTC	CASSLASGVNQETQYF
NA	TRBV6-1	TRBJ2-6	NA	TGTGCCAGCAGGACCACTGGGGCCAACGTCCTGACTTTC	CASRTTGANVLTF
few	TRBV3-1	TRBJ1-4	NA	TGTGCCAGCAGCCTAAGAGGAGCAGCATCTAATGAAAAACTGTTTTTT	CASSLRGAASNEKLFF
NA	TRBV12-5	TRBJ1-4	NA	TGTGCTAGTGACCCTAAGCTCCGACCAGCCCTTAATGAAAAACTGTTTTTT	CASDPKLRPALNEKLFF
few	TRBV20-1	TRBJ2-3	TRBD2	TGCAGTGCTAGTAGCGGGGGGGCAGTAGATACGCAGTATTTT	CSASSGGAVDTQYF
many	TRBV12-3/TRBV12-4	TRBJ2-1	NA	TGTGCCAGCAGTCCCGAACGCCCCGAGTTCTTC	CASSPERPEFF
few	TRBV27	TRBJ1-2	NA	TGTGCCAGCAGTTTATCGTCAGGAATCTATGGCTACACCTTC	CASSLSSGIYGYTF
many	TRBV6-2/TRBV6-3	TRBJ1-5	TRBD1	TGTGCCAGCCTCCAGGGGGGGGGAAGTCAGCCCCAGCATTTT	CASLQGGGSQPQHF
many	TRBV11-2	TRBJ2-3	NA	TGTGCCAGCAGGGTGGGTCGGAACACAGATACGCAGTATTTT	CASRVGRNTDTQYF
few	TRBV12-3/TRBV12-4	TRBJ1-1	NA	TGTGCCAGCAGTCCCCCCTTTTTCATAGGGAAGACTGAAGCTTTCTTT	CASSPPFFIGKTEAFF
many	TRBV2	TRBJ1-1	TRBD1	TGTGCCAGCAGTGATGGCAGGGGGCAGGGGATGAGCACTGAAGCTTTCTTT	CASSDGRGQGMSTEAFF
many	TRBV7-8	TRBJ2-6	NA	TGTGCCAGCAGCTCTCGACTGTTCTCTGGGGCCAACGTCCTGACTTTC	CASSSRLFSGANVLTF
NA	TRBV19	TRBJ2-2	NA	TGTGCCACCCTAGGAGACACCGGGGAGCTGTTTTTT	CATLGDTGELFF
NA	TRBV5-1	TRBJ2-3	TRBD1	TGCGCCAGCAGCCCCGGTGGCCCGGGACAGGGATACACAGATACGCAGTATTTT	CASSPGGPGQGYTDTQYF
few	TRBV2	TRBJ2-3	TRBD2	TGTGCCGGCGGGGGTGGCGCGGCTAGCGGCAGCACAGATACGCAGTATTTT	CAGGGGAASGSTDTQYF
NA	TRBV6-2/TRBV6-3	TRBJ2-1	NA	TGTGCCAGCAGCTCCGCGGCCTACAATGAGCAGTTCTTC	CASSSAAYNEQFF
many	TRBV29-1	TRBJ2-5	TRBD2	TGCAGCGTGACGGGGACTAGTTCCCAAGAGACCCAGTACTTC	CSVTGTSSQETQYF
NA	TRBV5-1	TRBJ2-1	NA	TGCGCCAGCAGCTTGGAAAACGGACCGCCCTACAATGAGCAGTTCTTC	CASSLENGPPYNEQFF
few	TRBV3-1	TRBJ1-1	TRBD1	TGTGCCAGCAGCCAAGATAGAGAGGGGACAGGGGGAAAGAGTGAAGCTTTCTTT	CASSQDREGTGGKSEAFF
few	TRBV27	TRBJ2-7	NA	TGTGCCAGCAGGAAGGGGTCCGCGAGCCCCGAGCAGTACTTC	CASRKGSASPEQYF
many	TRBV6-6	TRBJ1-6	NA	TGTGCCAGCAGTCCTTTTAATTCACCCCTCCACTTT	CASSPFNSPLHF
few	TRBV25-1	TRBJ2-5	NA	TGTGCCAGCAGTGAAGCCCATGTGGAGACCCAGTACTTC	CASSEAHVETQYF
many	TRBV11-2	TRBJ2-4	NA	TGTGCCAGCAGCTTAGTACTAGCTCAAAACATTCAGTACTTC	CASSLVLAQNIQYF
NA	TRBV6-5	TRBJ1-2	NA	TGTGCCAGCATCTCCGGGCACAGCCAGTATGGCTACACCTTC	CASISGHSQYGYTF
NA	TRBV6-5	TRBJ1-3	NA	TGTGCCAGCACCGAACAACTAAGCTCTGGAAACACCATATATTTT	CASTEQLSSGNTIYF